This T cell receptor (beta chain) was obtained from a study of identical twins. The study's findings and limits: Cord blood beta clonotypes present at high abundance carried fewer insertions; no such pattern appeared in memory repertoires. Out-of-frame beta sequences exhibited a weaker degree of excess twin sharing. Out-of-frame alpha sequences shared by twins were enriched for low generation probability.

Germline V CDR1 and CDR2: SQVTM, ANQGSEA. The CDR3 covers 12 residues. A remark on this clonotype: The antigen is unknown. A single base separates this from a much larger clone, so it may be a read error.

One entry per CDR3 protein, called by TCRdb with MiXCR from the 5' RACE reads. Counted here are 1.5 million to 2 million distinct CDR3 sequences, 32% occurring once; the ten biggest clones make up under 0.35%. V usage is TRBV29-1 and J usage is TRBJ1-2, with D possibly being TRBD1 (6 bases). The TCR comes from a newborn girl in good health. Material for sequencing was cord blood. CDR3 residues: CSAADRNYGYAF. CDR3 nucleotide sequence: TGCAGCGCCGCCGACAGGAACTATGGCTACGCCTTC. The variable domain in full, completed from reference TRBV29-1 and TRBJ1-2, reads SAVISQKPSRDICQRGTSLTIQCQVDSQVTMMFWYRQQPGQSLTLIATANQGSEATYESGFVIDKFPISRPNLTFSTLTVSNMSPEDSSIYLCSAADRNYGYAFGSGTRLTVV.